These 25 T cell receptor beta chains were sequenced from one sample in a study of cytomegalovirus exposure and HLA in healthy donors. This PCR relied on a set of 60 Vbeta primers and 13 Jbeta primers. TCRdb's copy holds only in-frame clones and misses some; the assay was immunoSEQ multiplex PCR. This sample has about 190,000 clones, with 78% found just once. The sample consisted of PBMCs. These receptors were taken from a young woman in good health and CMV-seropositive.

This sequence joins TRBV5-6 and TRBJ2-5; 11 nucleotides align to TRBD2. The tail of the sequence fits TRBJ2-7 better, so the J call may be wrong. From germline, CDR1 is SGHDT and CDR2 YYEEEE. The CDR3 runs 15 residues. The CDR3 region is CASSLDLAGGYEQYF. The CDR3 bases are TGTGCCAGCAGCTTGGATCTAGCGGGAGGCTACGAGCAGTACTTC.

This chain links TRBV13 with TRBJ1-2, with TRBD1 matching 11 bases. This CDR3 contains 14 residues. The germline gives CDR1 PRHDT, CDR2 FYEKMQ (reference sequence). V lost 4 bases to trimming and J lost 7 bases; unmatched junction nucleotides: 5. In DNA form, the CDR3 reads TGTGCCAGCAGCTCGGGACAGGGGGTATTTGGCTACACCTTC. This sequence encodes CASSSGQGVFGYTF.

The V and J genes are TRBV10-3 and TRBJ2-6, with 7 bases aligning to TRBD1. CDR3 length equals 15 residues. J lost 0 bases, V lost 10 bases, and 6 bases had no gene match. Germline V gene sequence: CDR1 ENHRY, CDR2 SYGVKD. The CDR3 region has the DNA TGTGCCACCCACAGGGGTAGCTCTGGGGCCAACGTCCTGACTTTC. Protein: CATHRGSSGANVLTF.

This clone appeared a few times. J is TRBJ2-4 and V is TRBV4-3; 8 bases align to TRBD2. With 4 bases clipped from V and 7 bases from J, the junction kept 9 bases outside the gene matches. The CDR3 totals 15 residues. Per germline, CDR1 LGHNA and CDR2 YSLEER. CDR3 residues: CASSPTRGGRNIQYF. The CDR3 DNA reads TGCGCCAGCAGCCCCACTCGGGGGGGGCGCAACATTCAGTACTTC.

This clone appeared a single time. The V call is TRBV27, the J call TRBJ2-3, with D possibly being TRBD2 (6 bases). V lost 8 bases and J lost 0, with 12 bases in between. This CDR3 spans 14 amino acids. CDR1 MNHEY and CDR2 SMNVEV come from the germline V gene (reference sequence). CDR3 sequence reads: CASGGTFSTDTQYF. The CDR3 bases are TGTGCCAGCGGCGGGACTTTTAGCACAGATACGCAGTATTTT.

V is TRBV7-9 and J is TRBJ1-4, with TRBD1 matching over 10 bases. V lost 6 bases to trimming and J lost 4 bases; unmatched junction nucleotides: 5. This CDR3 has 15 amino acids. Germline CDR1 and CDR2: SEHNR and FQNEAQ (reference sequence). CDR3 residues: CASRRGQGGNEKLFF. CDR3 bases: TGTGCCAGCAGGCGAGGACAGGGGGGTAATGAAAAACTGTTTTTT.

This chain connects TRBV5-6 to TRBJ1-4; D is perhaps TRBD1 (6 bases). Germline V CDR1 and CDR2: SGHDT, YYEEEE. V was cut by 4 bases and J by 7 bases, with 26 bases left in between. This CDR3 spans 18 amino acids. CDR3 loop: CASSPLGPMGGASEKLFF. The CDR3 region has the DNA TGTGCCAGCAGCCCCCTCGGGCCCATGGGGGGGGCGAGTGAAAAACTGTTTTTT. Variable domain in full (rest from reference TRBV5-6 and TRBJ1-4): DAGVTQSPTHLIKTRGQQVTLRCSPKSGHDTVSWYQQALGQGPQFIFQYYEEEERQRGNFPDRFSGHQFPNYSSELNVNALLLGDSALYLCASSPLGPMGGASEKLFFGSGTQLSVL.

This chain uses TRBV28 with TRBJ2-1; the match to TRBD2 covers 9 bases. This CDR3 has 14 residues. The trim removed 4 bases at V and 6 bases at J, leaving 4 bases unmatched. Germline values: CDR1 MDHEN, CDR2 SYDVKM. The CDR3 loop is CASSWGTSSNEQFF. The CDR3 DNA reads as TGTGCCAGCAGTTGGGGGACTAGCAGCAATGAGCAGTTCTTC.

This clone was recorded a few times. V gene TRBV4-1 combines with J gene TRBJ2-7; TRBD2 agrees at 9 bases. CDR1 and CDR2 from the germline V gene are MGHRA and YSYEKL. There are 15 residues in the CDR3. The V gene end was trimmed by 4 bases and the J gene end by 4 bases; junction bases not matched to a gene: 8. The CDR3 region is CASSPIAGAMYEQYF. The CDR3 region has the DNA TGCGCCAGCAGCCCCATAGCGGGAGCGATGTACGAGCAGTACTTC.

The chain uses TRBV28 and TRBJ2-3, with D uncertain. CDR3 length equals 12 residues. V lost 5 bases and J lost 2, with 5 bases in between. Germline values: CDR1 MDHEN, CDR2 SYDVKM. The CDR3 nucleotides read TGTGCCAGCAGTCCTTTCACAGATACGCAGTATTTT. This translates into CASSPFTDTQYF.

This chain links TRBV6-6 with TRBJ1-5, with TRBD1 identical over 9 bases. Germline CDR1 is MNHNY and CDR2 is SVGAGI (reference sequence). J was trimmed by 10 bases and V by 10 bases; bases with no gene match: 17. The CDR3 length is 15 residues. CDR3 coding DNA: TGTGCCATCTCGGACAGGGGTCATCCTCTTATCCCCCAGCATTTT. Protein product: CAISDRGHPLIPQHF.

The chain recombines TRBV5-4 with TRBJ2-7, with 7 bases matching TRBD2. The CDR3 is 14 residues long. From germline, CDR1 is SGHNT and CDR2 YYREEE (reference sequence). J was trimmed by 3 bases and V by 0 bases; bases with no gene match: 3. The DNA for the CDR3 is TGTGCCAGCAGCTTGGGAGGGACTATCTACGAGCAGTACTTC. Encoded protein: CASSLGGTIYEQYF.

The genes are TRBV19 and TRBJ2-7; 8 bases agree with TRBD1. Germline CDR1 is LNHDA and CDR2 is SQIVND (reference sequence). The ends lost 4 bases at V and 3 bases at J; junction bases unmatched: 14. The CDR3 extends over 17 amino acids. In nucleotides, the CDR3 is TGTGCCAGTAGTACGCGACAGACAGGGGAGTGGAACTACGAGCAGTACTTC. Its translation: CASSTRQTGEWNYEQYF.

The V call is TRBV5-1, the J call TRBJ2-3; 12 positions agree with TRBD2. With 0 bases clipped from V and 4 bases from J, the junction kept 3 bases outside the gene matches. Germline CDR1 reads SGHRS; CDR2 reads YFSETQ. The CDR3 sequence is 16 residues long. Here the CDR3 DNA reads TGCGCCAGCAGCTTGGCCCTAGCGGGAGGGGCAGATACGCAGTATTTT. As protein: CASSLALAGGADTQYF.

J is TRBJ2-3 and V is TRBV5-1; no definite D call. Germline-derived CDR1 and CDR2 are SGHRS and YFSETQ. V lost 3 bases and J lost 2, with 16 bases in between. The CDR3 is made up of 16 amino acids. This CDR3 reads CASSSSVNSYTDTQYF. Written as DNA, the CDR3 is TGCGCCAGCAGCTCTTCTGTAAACTCCTACACAGATACGCAGTATTTT.

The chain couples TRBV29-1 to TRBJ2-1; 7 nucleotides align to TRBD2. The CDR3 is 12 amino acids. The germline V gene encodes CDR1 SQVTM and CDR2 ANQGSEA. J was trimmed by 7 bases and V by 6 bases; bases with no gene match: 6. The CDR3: CSVWLAANEQFF. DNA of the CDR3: TGCAGCGTATGGCTAGCGGCGAATGAGCAGTTCTTC.

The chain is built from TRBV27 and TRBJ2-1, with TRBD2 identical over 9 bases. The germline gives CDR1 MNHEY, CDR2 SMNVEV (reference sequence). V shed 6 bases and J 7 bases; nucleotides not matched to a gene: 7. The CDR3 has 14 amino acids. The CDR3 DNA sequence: TGTGCCAGCAGCCTCTATAGCGGGGGAAATGAGCAGTTCTTC. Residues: CASSLYSGGNEQFF.

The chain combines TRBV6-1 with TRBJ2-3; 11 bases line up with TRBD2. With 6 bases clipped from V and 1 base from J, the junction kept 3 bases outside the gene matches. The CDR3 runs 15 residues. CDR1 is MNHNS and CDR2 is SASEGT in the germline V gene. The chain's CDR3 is CASRLAGGGTDTQYF. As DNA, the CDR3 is TGTGCCAGCAGATTAGCGGGGGGGGGCACAGATACGCAGTATTTT.

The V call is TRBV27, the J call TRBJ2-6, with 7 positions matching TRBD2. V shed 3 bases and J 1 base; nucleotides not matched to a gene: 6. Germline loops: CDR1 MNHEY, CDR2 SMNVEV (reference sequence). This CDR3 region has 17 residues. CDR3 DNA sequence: TGTGCCAGCAGTTTGGCTAGCGGAATTTCTGGGGCCAACGTCCTGACTTTC. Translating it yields CASSLASGISGANVLTF.

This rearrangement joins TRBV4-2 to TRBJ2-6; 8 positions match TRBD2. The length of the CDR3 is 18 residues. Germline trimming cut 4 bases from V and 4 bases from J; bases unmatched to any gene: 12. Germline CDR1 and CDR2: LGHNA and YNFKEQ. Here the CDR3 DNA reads TGTGCCAGCAGCCTCGCGGGGGGAGTTTTGGACGGGGCCAACGTCCTGACTTTC. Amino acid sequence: CASSLAGGVLDGANVLTF.

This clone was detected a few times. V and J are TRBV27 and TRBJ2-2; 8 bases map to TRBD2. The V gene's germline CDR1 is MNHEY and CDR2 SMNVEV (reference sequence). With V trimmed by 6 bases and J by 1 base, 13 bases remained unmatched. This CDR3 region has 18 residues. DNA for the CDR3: TGTGCCAGCAGCTATCAGTTTAACGGGGGGGGGAACACCGGGGAGCTGTTTTTT. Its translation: CASSYQFNGGGNTGELFF.

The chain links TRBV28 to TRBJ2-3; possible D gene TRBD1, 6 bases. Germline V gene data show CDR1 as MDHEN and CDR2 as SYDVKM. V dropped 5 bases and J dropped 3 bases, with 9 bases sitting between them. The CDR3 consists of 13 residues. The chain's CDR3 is CASSRQETDTQYF. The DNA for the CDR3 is TGTGCCAGCAGTCGACAGGAAACAGATACGCAGTATTTT.

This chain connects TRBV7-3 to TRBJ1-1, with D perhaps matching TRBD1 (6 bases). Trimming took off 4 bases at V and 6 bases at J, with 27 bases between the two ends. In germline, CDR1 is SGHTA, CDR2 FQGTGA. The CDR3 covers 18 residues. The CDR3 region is CASSSIPLLGGRRSEAFF. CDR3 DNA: TGTGCCAGCAGCTCGATCCCCCTATTGGGGGGGCGAAGGTCTGAAGCTTTCTTT.

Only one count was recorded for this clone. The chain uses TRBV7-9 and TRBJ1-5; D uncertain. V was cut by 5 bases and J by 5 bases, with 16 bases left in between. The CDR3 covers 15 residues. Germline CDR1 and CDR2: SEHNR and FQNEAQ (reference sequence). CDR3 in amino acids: CASSNGGEVDQPQHF. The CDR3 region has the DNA TGTGCCAGCAGCAACGGCGGGGAAGTTGATCAGCCCCAGCATTTT.

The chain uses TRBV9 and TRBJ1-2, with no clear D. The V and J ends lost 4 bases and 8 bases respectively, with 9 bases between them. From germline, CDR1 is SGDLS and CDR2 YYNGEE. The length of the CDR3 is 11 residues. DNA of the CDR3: TGTGCCAGCAGCCCCGGGGTGGGCTACACCTTC. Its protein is CASSPGVGYTF. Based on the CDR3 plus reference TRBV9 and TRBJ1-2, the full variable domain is DSGVTQTPKHLITATGQRVTLRCSPRSGDLSVYWYQQSLDQGLQFLIQYYNGEERAKGNILERFSAQQFPDLHSELNLSSLELGDSALYFCASSPGVGYTFGSGTRLTVV.